This TCR beta chain appears in the sequencing data of a study of regulatory T cells in long-lasting Graves disease. Study-level information: Persistent Graves' disease denoted over 5 years of antithyroid drugs plus positive TSH receptor antibodies.

General study points: Persistent-disease Graves' patients showed less TCR diversity than new cases.

With iRepertoire HTBI primers and Arm-PCR of CDR3 regions, TCR beta libraries were built. TCRdb processed the multiplex PCR reads anew with MiXCR; each CDR3 protein has one entry. Of approximately 690,000 distinct CDR3 sequences detected, 25% to 35% appear once; the ten largest clones hold 40% to 55%. Turning to this clonotype: Its antigen is not identified.

Time point here: persistent/refractory GD, antithyroid drugs over 5 years with positive TRAb. Extracted PBMC RNA gave rise to the TCR library. Those enrolled as patients came out of an endocrinology department in Xi'an, China. Deletions cut 2 bases from V and 0 bases from J, with 13 bases between. The germline gives CDR1 MNHNS, CDR2 SASEGT. The CDR3 is 16 amino acids. Sequencing was performed on peripheral blood mononuclear cells (PBMCs), taken when the disease was refractory, from a patient treated with antithyroid drugs. The TCR sequence derives from a female donor with Graves disease. The chain couples TRBV6-1 to TRBJ1-1; possible D gene TRBD1, 6 bases. The CDR3 DNA sequence: TGTGCCAGCAGTGAACTCAGGGGCACAATGAACACTGAAGCTTTCTTT. Its protein product is CASSELRGTMNTEAFF.